A single sample gave rise to the 6 T cell receptor beta chains below, sequenced in a study of radiation and T cells in renal cell carcinoma. Time point meaning: blood 2 weeks post-SBRT. Treatment described: 15 Gy SBRT to primary tumor, nephrectomy 4 weeks later. Sequencing used immunoSEQ multiplex PCR; TCRdb keeps in-frame clones, though not all of them. In the table there are over 60,000 clones, 80% to 90% of which are singletons. The sequenced sample was blood, obtained from a patient whose treatment included radiotherapy and nephrectomy. The receptors here all came from a woman between 45 and 60 years old with renal cell carcinoma.

The chain recombines TRBV10-3 with TRBJ1-2; 7 nucleotides agree with TRBD1. The CDR3 sequence is 15 residues long. Germline V CDR1 and CDR2: ENHRY, SYGVKD. V dropped 5 bases and J dropped 4; count of bases not matched to a gene: 10. CDR3 sequence (DNA): TGTGCCATCAGTTCCGGGACAGAGAGGACCTATGGCTACACCTTC. Protein product: CAISSGTERTYGYTF.

The V call is TRBV4-3, the J call TRBJ2-1; possibly TRBD1 for D (6 bases). Germline V gene data show CDR1 as LGHNA and CDR2 as YSLEER. The germline V and J ends were trimmed by 0 bases and 1 base, with 7 bases remaining between them. The CDR3 covers 15 residues. This CDR3 is CASSQDRGSYNEQFF. CDR3 bases: TGCGCCAGCAGCCAAGACAGGGGTTCCTACAATGAGCAGTTCTTC.

This clone was counted once. V is TRBV4-3 and J is TRBJ2-4; 8 bases agree with TRBD1. Trimming at V came to 1 base and at J to 0 bases, leaving 11 bases not matched to a gene. The germline gives CDR1 LGHNA, CDR2 YSLEER. The CDR3 totals 19 residues. The CDR3 reads CASSQGGDRQHLAKNIQYF. CDR3 coding DNA: TGCGCCAGCAGCCAAGGGGGGGACAGGCAACATTTAGCCAAAAACATTCAGTACTTC.

The chain has TRBV19 and TRBJ1-1; D unclear. V was cut by 4 bases and J by 3 bases, with 6 bases left in between. The V gene's germline CDR1 is LNHDA and CDR2 SQIVND (reference sequence). This CDR3 region has 12 residues. This CDR3 reads CASSNTDTEAFF. The CDR3 bases are TGTGCCAGTAGTAACACTGACACTGAAGCTTTCTTT.

The chain uses TRBV6-6 and TRBJ2-7; unclear D gene. The V and J ends lost 2 bases and 4 bases respectively, with 12 bases between them. The CDR3 is 14 residues long. Germline loops: CDR1 MNHNY, CDR2 SVGAGI (reference sequence). The DNA of the CDR3 is TGTGCCAGCAGTTACGTCCCAGACACGTACGAGCAGTACTTC. This sequence encodes CASSYVPDTYEQYF.

The J gene is TRBJ2-3, the V gene TRBV7-9; 7 bases are a match to TRBD2. With V trimmed by 0 bases and J by 3 bases, 3 bases remained unmatched. Germline V gene data show CDR1 as SEHNR and CDR2 as FQNEAQ (reference sequence). CDR3 length: 15 amino acids. CDR3: CASSLAGGPTDTQYF. The CDR3 DNA sequence: TGTGCCAGCAGCTTAGCGGGAGGGCCGACAGATACGCAGTATTTT.